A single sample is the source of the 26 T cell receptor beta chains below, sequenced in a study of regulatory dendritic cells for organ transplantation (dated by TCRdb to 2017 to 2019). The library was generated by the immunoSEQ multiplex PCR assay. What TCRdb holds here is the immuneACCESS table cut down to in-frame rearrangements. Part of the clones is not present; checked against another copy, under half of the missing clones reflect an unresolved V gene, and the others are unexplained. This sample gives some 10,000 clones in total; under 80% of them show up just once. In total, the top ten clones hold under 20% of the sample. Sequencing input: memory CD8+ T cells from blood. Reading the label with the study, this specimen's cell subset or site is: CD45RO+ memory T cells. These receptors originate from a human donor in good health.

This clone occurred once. The chain's CDR3 is CASSLEQKIDTQYF. The CDR3 DNA reads TGTGCCAGCAGCTTAGAACAGAAGATAGATACGCAGTATTTT. The gene calls are TRBV7-9 and TRBJ2-3; no definite D call. This CDR3 is 14 amino acids long. Germline V CDR1 and CDR2: SEHNR, FQNEAQ (reference sequence). Trimming pared 1 base from V and 5 bases from J, leaving 10 bases between.

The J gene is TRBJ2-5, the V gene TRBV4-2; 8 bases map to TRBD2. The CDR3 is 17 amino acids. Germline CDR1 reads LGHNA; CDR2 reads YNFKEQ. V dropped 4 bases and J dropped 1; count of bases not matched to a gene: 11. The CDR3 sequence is CASSPRVGGGLQETQYF. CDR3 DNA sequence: TGTGCCAGCAGCCCCCGGGTGGGCGGGGGGCTCCAAGAGACCCAGTACTTC.

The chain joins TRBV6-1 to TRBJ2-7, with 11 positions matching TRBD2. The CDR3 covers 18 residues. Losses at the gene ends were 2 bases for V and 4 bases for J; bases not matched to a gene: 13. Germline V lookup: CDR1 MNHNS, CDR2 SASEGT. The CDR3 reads CASSEWLAGGSPGYEQYF. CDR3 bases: TGTGCCAGCAGTGAATGGCTAGCGGGAGGCTCCCCCGGTTACGAGCAGTACTTC.

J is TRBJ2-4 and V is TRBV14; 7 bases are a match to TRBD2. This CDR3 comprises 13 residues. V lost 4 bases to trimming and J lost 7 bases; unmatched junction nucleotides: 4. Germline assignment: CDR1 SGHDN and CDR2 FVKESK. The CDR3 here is CASSPGGPNIQYF. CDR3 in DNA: TGTGCCAGCAGCCCGGGGGGACCCAACATTCAGTACTTC.

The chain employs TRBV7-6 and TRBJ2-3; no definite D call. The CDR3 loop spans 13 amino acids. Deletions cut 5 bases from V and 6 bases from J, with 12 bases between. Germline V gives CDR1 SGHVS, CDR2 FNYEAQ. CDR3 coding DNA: TGTGCCAGCAGCCCCGCGGCATTGGATACGCAGTATTTT. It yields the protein CASSPAALDTQYF.

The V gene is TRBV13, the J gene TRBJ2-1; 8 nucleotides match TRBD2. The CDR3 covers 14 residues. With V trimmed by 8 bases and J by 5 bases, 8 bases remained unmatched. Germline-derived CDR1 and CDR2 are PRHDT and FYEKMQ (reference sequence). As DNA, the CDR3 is TGTGCCAGCCGCGAGCGGGGGCCAGACAATGAGCAGTTCTTC. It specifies CASRERGPDNEQFF.

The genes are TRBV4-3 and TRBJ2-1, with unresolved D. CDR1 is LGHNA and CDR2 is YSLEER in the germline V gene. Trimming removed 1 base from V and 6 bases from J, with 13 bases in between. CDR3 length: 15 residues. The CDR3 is CASSQVSLGSNEQFF. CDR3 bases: TGCGCCAGCAGCCAAGTCTCGTTAGGAAGCAATGAGCAGTTCTTC.

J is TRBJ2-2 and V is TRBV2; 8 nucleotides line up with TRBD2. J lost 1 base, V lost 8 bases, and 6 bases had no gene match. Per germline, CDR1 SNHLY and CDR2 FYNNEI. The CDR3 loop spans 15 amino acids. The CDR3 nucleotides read TGTGCCAGCGTTAGGAGCGGGGGGAACACCGGGGAGCTGTTTTTT. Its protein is CASVRSGGNTGELFF. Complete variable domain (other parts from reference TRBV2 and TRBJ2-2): EPEVTQTPSHQVTQMGQEVILRCVPISNHLYFYWYRQILGQKVEFLVSFYNNEISEKSEIFDDQFSVERPDGSNFTLKIRSTKLEDSAMYFCASVRSGGNTGELFFGEGSRLTVL.

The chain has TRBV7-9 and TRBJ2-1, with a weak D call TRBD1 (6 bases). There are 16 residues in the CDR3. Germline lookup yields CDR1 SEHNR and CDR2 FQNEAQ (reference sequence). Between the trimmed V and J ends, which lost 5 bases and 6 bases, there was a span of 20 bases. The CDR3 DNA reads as TGTGCCAGCAGCCCGAAAGGGGGACCTCTTGGCAATGAGCAGTTCTTC. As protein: CASSPKGGPLGNEQFF.

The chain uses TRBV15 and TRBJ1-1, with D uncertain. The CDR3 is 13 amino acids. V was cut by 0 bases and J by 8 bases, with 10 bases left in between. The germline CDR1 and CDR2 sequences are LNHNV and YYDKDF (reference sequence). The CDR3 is CATSRDRTEEAFF. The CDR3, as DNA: TGTGCCACCAGCAGAGATCGAACGGAGGAAGCTTTCTTT.

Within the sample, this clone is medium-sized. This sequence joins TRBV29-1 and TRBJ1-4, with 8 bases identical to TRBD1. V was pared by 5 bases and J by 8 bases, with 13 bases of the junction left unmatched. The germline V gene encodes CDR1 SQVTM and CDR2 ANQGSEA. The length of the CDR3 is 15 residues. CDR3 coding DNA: TGCAGCGTTCGCCCGGTTGGACAGGGAAGAGAAAAACTGTTTTTT. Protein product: CSVRPVGQGREKLFF.

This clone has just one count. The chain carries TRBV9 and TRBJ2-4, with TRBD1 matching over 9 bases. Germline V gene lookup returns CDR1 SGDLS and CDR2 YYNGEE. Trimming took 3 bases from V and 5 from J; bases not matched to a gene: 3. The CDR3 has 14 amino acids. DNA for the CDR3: TGTGCCAGCAGCGACAGGGGGCAGGAAAACATTCAGTACTTC. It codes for CASSDRGQENIQYF.

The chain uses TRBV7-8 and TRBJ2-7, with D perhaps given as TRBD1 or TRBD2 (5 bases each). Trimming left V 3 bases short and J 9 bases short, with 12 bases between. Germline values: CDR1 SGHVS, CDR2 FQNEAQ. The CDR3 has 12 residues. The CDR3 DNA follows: TGTGCCAGCAGCTTTGAGGGGTTTGCGCAGTACTTC. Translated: CASSFEGFAQYF.

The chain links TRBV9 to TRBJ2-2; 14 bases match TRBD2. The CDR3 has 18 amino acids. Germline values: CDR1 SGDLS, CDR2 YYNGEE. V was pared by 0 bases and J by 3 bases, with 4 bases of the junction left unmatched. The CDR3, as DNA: TGTGCCAGCAGCGTAGAGGGGACTAGCGGGGGCCACACCGGGGAGCTGTTTTTT. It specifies CASSVEGTSGGHTGELFF. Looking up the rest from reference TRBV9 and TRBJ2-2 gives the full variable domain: DSGVTQTPKHLITATGQRVTLRCSPRSGDLSVYWYQQSLDQGLQFLIQYYNGEERAKGNILERFSAQQFPDLHSELNLSSLELGDSALYFCASSVEGTSGGHTGELFFGEGSRLTVL.

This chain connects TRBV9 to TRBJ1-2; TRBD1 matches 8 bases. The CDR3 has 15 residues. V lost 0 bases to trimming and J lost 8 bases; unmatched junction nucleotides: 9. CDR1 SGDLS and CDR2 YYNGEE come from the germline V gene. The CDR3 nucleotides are TGTGCCAGCAGCGTAGTCGAAGATTCAGGGGGCGGCTACACCTTC. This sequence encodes CASSVVEDSGGGYTF.

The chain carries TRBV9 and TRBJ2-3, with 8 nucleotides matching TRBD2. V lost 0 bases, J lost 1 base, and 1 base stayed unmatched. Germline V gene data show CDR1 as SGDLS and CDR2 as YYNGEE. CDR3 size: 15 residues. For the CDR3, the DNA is TGTGCCAGCAGCGTAGGAGCGGGGGGCACAGATACGCAGTATTTT. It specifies CASSVGAGGTDTQYF.

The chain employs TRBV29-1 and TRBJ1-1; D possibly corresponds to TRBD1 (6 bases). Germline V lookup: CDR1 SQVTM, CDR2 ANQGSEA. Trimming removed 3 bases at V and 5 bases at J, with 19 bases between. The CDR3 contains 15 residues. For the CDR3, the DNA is TGCAGCGTTGAGAGCGCGAGCCGGGGGCCGACTGAAGCTTTCTTT. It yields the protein CSVESASRGPTEAFF. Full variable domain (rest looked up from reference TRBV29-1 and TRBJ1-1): SAVISQKPSRDICQRGTSLTIQCQVDSQVTMMFWYRQQPGQSLTLIATANQGSEATYESGFVIDKFPISRPNLTFSTLTVSNMSPEDSSIYLCSVESASRGPTEAFFGQGTRLTVV.

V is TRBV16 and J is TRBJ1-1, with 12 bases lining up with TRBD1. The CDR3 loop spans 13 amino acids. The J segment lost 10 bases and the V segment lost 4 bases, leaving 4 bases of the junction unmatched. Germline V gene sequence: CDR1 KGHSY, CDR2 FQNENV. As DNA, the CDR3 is TGTGCCAGCAGCCGTTGGGACAGGGGGCGAGCTTTCTTT. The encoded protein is CASSRWDRGRAFF.

CDR3 amino acids: CASSQELVNEQFF. CDR3 coding DNA: TGCGCCAGCAGCCAAGAATTGGTCAATGAGCAGTTCTTC. The chain recombines TRBV4-1 with TRBJ2-1, with unresolved D. Germline lookup yields CDR1 MGHRA and CDR2 YSYEKL. The CDR3 is 13 residues long. Trimming removed 0 bases at V and 6 bases at J, with 6 bases between.

CDR3 sequence (DNA): TGCGCCAGCAGCCAAGGGCCACTGACGGGAACTGAAGCTTTCTTT. It translates to CASSQGPLTGTEAFF. The chain combines TRBV4-3 with TRBJ1-1; D is undetermined. CDR3 length: 15 residues. Germline-derived CDR1 and CDR2 are LGHNA and YSLEER. The V and J ends lost 1 base and 5 bases respectively, with 14 bases between them.

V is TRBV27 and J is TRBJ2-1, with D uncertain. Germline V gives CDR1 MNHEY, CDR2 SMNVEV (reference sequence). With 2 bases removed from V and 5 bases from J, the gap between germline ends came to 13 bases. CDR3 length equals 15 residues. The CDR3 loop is CASSLGSAPHNEQFF. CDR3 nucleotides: TGTGCCAGCAGTTTAGGTTCTGCGCCCCACAATGAGCAGTTCTTC.

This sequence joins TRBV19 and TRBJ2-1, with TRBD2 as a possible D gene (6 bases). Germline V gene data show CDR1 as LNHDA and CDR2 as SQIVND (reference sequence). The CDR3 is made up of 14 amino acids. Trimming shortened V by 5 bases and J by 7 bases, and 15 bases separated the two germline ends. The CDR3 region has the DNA TGTGCCAGTAGTCATCGGGCTAGCGAGAATGAGCAGTTCTTC. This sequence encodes CASSHRASENEQFF.

For the CDR3, the DNA is TGTGCCGCCAGCCCTGCAGCCACAGATACGCAGTATTTT. It is translated as CAASPAATDTQYF. The gene calls are TRBV7-6 and TRBJ2-3; D gene uncertain. This CDR3 contains 13 residues. Per germline, CDR1 SGHVS and CDR2 FNYEAQ. The V end was cut by 11 bases, the J end by 2 bases, with 14 bases between.

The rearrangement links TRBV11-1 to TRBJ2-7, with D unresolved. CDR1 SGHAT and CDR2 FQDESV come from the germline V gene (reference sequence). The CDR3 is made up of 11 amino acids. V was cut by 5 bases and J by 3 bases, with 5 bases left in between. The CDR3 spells CASSRHYEQYF. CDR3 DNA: TGTGCCAGCAGCCGTCACTACGAGCAGTACTTC.

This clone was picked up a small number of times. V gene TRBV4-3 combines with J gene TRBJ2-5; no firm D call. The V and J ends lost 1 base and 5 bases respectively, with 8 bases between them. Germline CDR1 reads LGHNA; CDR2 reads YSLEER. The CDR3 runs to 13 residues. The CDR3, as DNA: TGCGCCAGCAGCCAAGTGCTGGCGGAGACCCAGTACTTC. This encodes CASSQVLAETQYF.

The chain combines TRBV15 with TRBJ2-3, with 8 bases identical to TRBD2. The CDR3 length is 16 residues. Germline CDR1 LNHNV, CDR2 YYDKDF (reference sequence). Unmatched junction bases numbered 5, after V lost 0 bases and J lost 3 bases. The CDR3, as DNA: TGTGCCACCAGCAGAGACCCGGGACTAGGGACAGATACGCAGTATTTT. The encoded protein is CATSRDPGLGTDTQYF.